These 15 T cell receptor beta chains share one sample of origin, sequenced in a study of T cells in Graves' hyperthyroidism and ophthalmopathy. Template material for amplifying TCR beta CDR3 regions consisted of RNA transcripts. A set of HTBI primers served as the primers for a first-round RT-PCR of the TCR CDR3. TCRdb processed the multiplex PCR reads anew with MiXCR; each CDR3 protein has one entry. The sample lists 95,000 to 110,000 distinct CDR3 sequences; approximately 15% were seen once. Specimen: blood. Receptors were obtained from a woman between 50 and 59 years old with Graves' hyperthyroidism.

In this sample, this clonotype turned up many times. This chain joins TRBV4-2 and TRBJ2-1; no clear D gene. Germline CDR1 reads LGHNA; CDR2 reads YNFKEQ. This CDR3 has 16 amino acids. Trimming stripped 1 base from V and 0 bases from J, with 10 bases between. The CDR3 sequence: CASSQVVQASYNEQFF. The DNA for the CDR3 is TGTGCCAGCAGCCAAGTCGTGCAGGCCTCCTACAATGAGCAGTTCTTC.

For the CDR3, the DNA is TGCGCCAGCAGCCCGGGACATTCGAACACCGGGGAGCTGTTTTTT. It yields the protein CASSPGHSNTGELFF. The chain recombines TRBV5-1 with TRBJ2-2; D might be TRBD1 (6 bases). Germline V lookup: CDR1 SGHRS, CDR2 YFSETQ. Trimming left V 4 bases short and J 0 bases short, with 10 bases between. The CDR3 totals 15 residues.

This clonotype has a count of ten or more. The chain combines TRBV5-5 with TRBJ2-7; 9 nucleotides agree with TRBD1. The CDR3 runs to 16 residues. After removal of 1 base from V and 3 bases from J, the junction contained 8 bases not matched to a gene. The germline V gene has CDR1 SGHKS and CDR2 YYEKEE (reference sequence). The CDR3 region has the DNA TGTGCCAGCAGCTTGACTCCGGGACAGGGATTCTACGAGCAGTACTTC. It translates to CASSLTPGQGFYEQYF.

The sample holds a few counts of this clonotype. The rearrangement uses TRBV3-1 and TRBJ1-2, with D perhaps matching TRBD1 (6 bases). The CDR3 extends over 15 amino acids. V dropped 2 bases and J dropped 10 bases, with 20 bases sitting between them. Germline V gives CDR1 LGHDT, CDR2 YNNKEL (reference sequence). The CDR3 spells CASSQPTFGQTIYTF. The CDR3 nucleotides are TGTGCCAGCAGCCAACCCACGTTTGGACAGACGATCTACACCTTC.

The rearrangement joins TRBV19 to TRBJ1-4; D is undetermined. The V end was cut by 10 bases, the J end by 10 bases, with 19 bases between. The CDR3 runs 13 residues. Germline V gene lookup returns CDR1 LNHDA and CDR2 SQIVND (reference sequence). The CDR3 sequence is CATKPPLGAKLFF. DNA for the CDR3: TGTGCCACCAAACCCCCACTCGGTGCAAAACTGTTTTTT.

This clonotype appeared many times. This sequence joins TRBV7-3 and TRBJ2-1; D unresolved. V was trimmed by 2 bases and J by 9 bases, leaving 11 bases between them. This CDR3 region has 13 residues. The germline V gene has CDR1 SGHTA and CDR2 FQGTGA. CDR3 loop: CASSLFVGSEQFF. In DNA, the CDR3 is TGTGCCAGCAGCTTATTTGTGGGGTCTGAGCAGTTCTTC.

This clonotype was counted many times. V is TRBV20-1 and J is TRBJ2-5; weak D call: TRBD2 (6 bases). V lost 6 bases to trimming and J lost 2 bases, with 13 bases between them. The CDR3 sequence is 13 residues long. The germline gives CDR1 DFQATT, CDR2 SNEGSKA (reference sequence). The CDR3 nucleotides read TGCAGTGCGGAAACGGGAGTTCAAGAGACCCAGTACTTC. It is translated as CSAETGVQETQYF.

This chain uses TRBV29-1 with TRBJ2-5, with D tentatively TRBD1 (6 bases). Trimming pared 7 bases from V and 2 bases from J, leaving 11 bases between. CDR1 is SQVTM, CDR2 ANQGSEA, per germline. The CDR3 is 12 residues long. CDR3 DNA: TGCAGCGGGGGGCAGTTTCAAGAGACCCAGTACTTC. Translated: CSGGQFQETQYF.

In its sample, this clonotype was seen many times. V usage is TRBV20-1 and J usage is TRBJ1-5; unclear D gene. The V gene's germline CDR1 is DFQATT and CDR2 SNEGSKA (reference sequence). Between the trimmed V and J ends, which lost 3 bases and 3 bases, there was a span of 9 bases. The CDR3 totals 13 residues. CDR3 DNA: TGCAGTGCTAGCAAGGGTGACAATCAGCCCCAGCATTTT. It codes for CSASKGDNQPQHF.

This clonotype was seen at least ten times. This chain connects TRBV7-3 to TRBJ2-1; 8 bases agree with TRBD2. The CDR3 sequence is 15 residues long. Per the germline V gene, CDR1 is SGHTA and CDR2 is FQGTGA. J was trimmed by 5 bases and V by 5 bases; bases with no gene match: 8. The CDR3 nucleotides read TGTGCCAGCAGCCACGGCCTAGCGGGTGACAATGAGCAGTTCTTC. Translating it yields CASSHGLAGDNEQFF.

This clonotype was counted at least ten times. The chain links TRBV20-1 to TRBJ2-1; 10 bases fit TRBD2. This CDR3 is 14 amino acids long. Losses at the gene ends were 6 bases for V and 8 bases for J; bases not matched to a gene: 10. CDR1 DFQATT and CDR2 SNEGSKA come from the germline V gene (reference sequence). The CDR3 sequence is CSALKREGGHEQFF. CDR3 in DNA: TGCAGTGCCTTAAAGCGGGAGGGAGGGCATGAGCAGTTCTTC.

The J gene is TRBJ2-6, the V gene TRBV20-1; 10 bases fit TRBD1. After removal of 1 base from V and 0 bases from J, the junction contained 9 bases not matched to a gene. CDR3 size: 19 residues. CDR1 is DFQATT, CDR2 SNEGSKA, per germline (reference sequence). The CDR3 loop reads CSARVGTGDLSSGANVLTF. CDR3 DNA: TGCAGTGCTAGAGTCGGGACAGGGGATCTCAGCTCTGGGGCCAACGTCCTGACTTTC.

This clonotype showed up many times. The rearrangement uses TRBV5-8 and TRBJ2-1; 10 bases line up with TRBD2. The CDR3 is 16 amino acids. Trimming removed 0 bases from V and 5 bases from J; junction bases left unmatched: 5. The V gene's germline CDR1 is SGHTS and CDR2 YDEGEE. The CDR3, as DNA: TGTGCCAGCAGCTTGGGGCTAGCGGGAGCTAACAATGAGCAGTTCTTC. Translation gives CASSLGLAGANNEQFF.

There are a few counts of this clonotype. The chain carries TRBV27 and TRBJ1-1, with TRBD1 matching over 7 bases. Germline-derived CDR1 and CDR2 are MNHEY and SMNVEV (reference sequence). The CDR3 loop spans 14 amino acids. Trimming at V came to 4 bases and at J to 5 bases, leaving 7 bases not matched to a gene. DNA for the CDR3: TGTGCCAGCAGTTATGAGGGGGCGTATACTGAAGCTTTCTTT. As protein: CASSYEGAYTEAFF.

This clonotype has more than one count but fewer than ten. The chain has TRBV20-1 and TRBJ1-1; 11 positions agree with TRBD1. The CDR3 loop spans 15 amino acids. Germline V gene data show CDR1 as DFQATT and CDR2 as SNEGSKA (reference sequence). With 6 bases clipped from V and 2 bases from J, the junction kept 8 bases outside the gene matches. CDR3 region: CSAWDRGEGNTEAFF. Here the CDR3 DNA reads TGCAGTGCGTGGGACAGGGGGGAGGGCAACACTGAAGCTTTCTTT.